This T cell receptor beta chain was obtained from a study of early T cells in non-severe SARS-CoV-2 infection. General study results and limits: Lookups in VDJdb leaned toward anti-spike CD8 responses and missed private and CD4 specificities.

V was pared by 0 bases and J by 5 bases, with 7 bases between. Per germline, CDR1 LNHNV and CDR2 YYDKDF (reference sequence). This CDR3 comprises 13 residues. As regards this clonotype: Its target is unknown.

Attached unique molecular identifiers marked individual cDNA molecules. TCRdb reprocessed the 5' RACE reads with MiXCR, giving one entry per CDR3 protein. The table lists about 80,000 distinct CDR3 sequences, roughly 13% of them singletons. This receptor was taken from an adult who was a healthcare worker with PCR-confirmed SARS-CoV-2 infection or an uninfected control (not recorded which). Sequences were obtained from whole blood. This sequence joins TRBV15 and TRBJ2-5, with a tentative D call TRBD2 (6 bases). The CDR3 loop reads CATSRDRGETQYF. CDR3 in DNA: TGTGCCACCAGCAGAGACCGGGGGGAGACCCAGTACTTC.